The source of this T cell receptor beta chain is a study of OX40 agonist ivuxolimab in advanced cancers. Clones were read by immunoSEQ multiplex PCR, and TCRdb kept only the in-frame ones, dropping some. In the table there are 73,000 or so clones, roughly 85% of which are singletons. Study conclusions and caveats: Some nonresponders likewise displayed low normalized T-cell clonal expansion. At 0.1 to 3.0 mg/kg and by week 6, clonal expansion occurred in CD4+ and CD8+ blood T cells. Expanded clones were, on average, more numerous in CD8+ T cells than in CD4+.

In germline, CDR1 is SGHRS, CDR2 YFSETQ. V was pared by 0 bases and J by 0 bases, with 14 bases between. The CDR3 is 17 amino acids. On this clone itself: Its antigen is currently unknown.

The source was CD4+ or CD8+ T cells sorted from blood, collected in a trial of the OX40 agonist ivuxolimab. V is TRBV5-1 and J is TRBJ2-3; D gene unclear. The origin of this receptor is an adult with an advanced solid tumor such as melanoma, head and neck, liver or kidney cancer. The CDR3 DNA is TGCGCCAGCAGCTTGGGAGACCGGAGCCCTAGCACAGATACGCAGTATTTT. It is translated as CASSLGDRSPSTDTQYF.